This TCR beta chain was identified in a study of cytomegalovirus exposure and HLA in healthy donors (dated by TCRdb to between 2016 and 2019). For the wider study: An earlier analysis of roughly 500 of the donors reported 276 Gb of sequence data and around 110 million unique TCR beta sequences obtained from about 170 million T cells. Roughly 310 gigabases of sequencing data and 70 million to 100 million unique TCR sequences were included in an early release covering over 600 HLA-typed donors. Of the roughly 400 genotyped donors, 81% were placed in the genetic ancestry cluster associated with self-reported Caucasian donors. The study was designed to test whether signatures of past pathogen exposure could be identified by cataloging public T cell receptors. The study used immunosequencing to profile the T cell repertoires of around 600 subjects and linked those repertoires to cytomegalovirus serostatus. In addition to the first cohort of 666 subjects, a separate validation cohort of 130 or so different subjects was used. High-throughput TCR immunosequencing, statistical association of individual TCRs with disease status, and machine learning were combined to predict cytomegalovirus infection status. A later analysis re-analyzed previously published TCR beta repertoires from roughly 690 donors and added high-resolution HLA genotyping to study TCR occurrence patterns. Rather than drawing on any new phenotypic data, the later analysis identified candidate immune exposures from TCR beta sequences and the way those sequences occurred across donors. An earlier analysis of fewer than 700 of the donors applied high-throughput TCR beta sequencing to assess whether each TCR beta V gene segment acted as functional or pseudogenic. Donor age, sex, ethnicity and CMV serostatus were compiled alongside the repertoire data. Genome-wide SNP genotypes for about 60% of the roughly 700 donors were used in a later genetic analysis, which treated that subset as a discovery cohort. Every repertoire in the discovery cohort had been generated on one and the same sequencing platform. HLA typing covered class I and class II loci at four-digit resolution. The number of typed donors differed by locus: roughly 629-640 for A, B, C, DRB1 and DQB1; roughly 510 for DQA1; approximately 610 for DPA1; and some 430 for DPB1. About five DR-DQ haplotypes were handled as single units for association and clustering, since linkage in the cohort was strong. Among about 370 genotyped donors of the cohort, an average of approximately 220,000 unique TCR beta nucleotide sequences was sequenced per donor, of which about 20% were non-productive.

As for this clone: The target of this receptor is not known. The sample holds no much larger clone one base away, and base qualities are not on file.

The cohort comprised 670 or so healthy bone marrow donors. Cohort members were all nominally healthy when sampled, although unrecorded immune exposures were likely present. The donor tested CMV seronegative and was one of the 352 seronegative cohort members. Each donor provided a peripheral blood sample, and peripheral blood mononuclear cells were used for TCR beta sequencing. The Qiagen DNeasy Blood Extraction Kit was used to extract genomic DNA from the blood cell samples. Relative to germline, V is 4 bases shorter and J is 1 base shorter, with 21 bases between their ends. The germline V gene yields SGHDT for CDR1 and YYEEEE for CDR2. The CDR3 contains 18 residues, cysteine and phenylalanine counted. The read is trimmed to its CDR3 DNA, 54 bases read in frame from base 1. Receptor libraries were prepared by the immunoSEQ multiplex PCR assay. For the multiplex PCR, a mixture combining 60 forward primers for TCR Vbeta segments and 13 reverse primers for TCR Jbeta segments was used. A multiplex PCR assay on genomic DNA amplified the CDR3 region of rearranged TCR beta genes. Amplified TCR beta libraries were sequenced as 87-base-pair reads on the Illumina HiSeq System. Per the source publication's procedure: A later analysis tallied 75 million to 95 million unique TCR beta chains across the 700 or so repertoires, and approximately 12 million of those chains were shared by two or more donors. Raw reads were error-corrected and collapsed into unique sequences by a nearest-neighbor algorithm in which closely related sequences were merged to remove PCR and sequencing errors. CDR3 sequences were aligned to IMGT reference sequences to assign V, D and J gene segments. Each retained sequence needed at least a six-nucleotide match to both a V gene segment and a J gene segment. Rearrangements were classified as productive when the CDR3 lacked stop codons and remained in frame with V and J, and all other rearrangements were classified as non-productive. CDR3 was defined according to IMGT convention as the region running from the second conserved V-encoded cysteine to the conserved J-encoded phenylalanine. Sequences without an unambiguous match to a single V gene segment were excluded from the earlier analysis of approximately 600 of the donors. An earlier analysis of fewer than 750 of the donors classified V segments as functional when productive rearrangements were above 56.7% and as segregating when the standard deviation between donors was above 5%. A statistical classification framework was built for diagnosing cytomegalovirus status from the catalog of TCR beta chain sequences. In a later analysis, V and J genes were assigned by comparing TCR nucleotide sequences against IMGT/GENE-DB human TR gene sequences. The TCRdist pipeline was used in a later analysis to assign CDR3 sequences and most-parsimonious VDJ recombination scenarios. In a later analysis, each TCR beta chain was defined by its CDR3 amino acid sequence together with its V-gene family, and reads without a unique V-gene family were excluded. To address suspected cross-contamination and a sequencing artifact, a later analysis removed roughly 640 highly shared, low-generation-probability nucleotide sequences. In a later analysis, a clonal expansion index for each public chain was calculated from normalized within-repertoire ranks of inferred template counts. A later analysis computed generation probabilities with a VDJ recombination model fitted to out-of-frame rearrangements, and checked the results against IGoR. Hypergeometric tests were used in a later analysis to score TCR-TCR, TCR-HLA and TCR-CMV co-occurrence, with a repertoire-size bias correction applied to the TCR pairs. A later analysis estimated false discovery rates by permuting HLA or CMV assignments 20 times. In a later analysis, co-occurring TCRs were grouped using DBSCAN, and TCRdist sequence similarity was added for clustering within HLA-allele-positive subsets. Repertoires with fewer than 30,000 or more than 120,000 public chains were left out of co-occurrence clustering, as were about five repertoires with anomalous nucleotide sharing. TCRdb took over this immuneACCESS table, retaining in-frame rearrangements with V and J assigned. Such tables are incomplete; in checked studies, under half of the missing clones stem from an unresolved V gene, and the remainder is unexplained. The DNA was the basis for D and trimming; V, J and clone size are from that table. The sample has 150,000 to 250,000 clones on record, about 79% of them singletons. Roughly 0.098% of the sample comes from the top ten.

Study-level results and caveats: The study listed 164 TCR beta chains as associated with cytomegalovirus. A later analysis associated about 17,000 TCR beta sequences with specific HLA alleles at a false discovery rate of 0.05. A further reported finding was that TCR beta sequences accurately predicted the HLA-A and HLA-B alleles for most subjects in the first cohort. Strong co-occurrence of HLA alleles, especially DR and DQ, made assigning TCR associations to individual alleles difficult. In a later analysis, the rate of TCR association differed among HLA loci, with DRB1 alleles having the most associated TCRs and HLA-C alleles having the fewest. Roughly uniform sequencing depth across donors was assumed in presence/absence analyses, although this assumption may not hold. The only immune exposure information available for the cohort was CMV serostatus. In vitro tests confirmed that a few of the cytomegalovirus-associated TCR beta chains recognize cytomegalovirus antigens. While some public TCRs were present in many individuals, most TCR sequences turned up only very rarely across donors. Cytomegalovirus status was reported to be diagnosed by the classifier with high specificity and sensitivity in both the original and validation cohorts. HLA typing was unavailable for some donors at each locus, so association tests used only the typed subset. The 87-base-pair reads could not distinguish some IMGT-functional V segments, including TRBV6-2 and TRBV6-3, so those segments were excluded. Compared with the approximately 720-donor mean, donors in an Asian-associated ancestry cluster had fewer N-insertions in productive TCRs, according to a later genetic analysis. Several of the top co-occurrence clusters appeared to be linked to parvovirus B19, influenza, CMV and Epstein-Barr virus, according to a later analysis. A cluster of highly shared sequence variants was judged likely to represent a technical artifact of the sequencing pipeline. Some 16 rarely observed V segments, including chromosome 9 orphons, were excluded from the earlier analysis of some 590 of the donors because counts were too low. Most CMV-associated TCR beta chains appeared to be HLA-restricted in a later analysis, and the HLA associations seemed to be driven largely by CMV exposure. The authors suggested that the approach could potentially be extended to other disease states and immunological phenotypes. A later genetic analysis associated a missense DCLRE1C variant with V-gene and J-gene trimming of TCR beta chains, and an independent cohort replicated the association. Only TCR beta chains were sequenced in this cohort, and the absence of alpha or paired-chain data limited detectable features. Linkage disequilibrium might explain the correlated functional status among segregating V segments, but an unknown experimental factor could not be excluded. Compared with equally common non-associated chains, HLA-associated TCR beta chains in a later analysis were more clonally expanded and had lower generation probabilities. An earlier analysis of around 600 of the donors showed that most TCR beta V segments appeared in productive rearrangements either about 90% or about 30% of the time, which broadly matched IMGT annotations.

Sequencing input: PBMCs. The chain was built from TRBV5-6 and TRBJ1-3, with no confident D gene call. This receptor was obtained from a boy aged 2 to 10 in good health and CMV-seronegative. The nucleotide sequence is TGTGCCAGCAGCCCCTCAGCGAGACCCTCTCTTTCTGGAAACACCATATATTTT. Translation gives CASSPSARPSLSGNTIYF.